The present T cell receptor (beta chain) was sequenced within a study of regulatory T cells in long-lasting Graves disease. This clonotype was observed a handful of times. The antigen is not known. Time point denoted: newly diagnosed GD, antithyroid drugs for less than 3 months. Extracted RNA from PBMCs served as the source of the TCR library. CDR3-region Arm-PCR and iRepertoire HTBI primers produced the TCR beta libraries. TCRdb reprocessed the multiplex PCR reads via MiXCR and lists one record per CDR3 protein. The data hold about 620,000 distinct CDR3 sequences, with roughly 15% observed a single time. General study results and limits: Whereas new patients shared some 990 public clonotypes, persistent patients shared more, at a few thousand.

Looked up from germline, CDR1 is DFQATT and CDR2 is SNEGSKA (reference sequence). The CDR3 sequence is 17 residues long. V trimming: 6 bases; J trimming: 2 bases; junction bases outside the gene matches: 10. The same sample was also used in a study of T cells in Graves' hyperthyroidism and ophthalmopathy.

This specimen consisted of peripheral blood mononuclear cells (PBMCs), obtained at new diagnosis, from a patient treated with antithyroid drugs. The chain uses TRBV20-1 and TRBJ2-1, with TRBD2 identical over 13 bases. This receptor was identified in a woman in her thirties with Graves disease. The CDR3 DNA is TGCAGTGCCCGAGGAGGACTAGCGGGAGTAACCTACAATGAGCAGTTCTTC. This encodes CSARGGLAGVTYNEQFF.